One and the same sample provided the 18 T cell receptor beta chains below, sequenced in a study of blood T cell repertoires in COVID-19. Profiled with immunoSEQ multiplex PCR; TCRdb holds only in-frame clones, not every one. This table has over 100,000 clones, approximately 80% appearing once. Sequenced: peripheral blood. These receptors were taken from a woman older than 75 with active or convalescent COVID-19.

The rearrangement joins TRBV28 to TRBJ2-5, with D possibly TRBD1 on 6 matching bases. The germline V gene encodes CDR1 MDHEN and CDR2 SYDVKM. The CDR3 loop spans 14 amino acids. With 1 base removed from V and 4 bases from J, the gap between germline ends came to 10 bases. For the CDR3, the DNA is TGTGCCAGCAGTTTATCCAGGGGTAGAGAGACCCAGTACTTC. Amino acid sequence: CASSLSRGRETQYF.

The gene calls are TRBV5-1 and TRBJ2-5, with D unclear. V shed 4 bases and J shed 3 bases, with 4 bases lying between them. Per germline, CDR1 SGHRS and CDR2 YFSETQ. The CDR3 is made up of 11 amino acids. CDR3 coding DNA: TGCGCCAGCAGCATAGAAGAGACCCAGTACTTC. Encoded protein: CASSIEETQYF.

J is TRBJ2-5 and V is TRBV10-2; 11 positions match TRBD2. In germline, CDR1 is WSHSY, CDR2 SAAADI. V lost 5 bases and J lost 0; bases outside the gene matches: 2. The CDR3 length is 15 residues. CDR3 DNA sequence: TGCGCCAGCAGTTGGACTAGCGGGTACCAAGAGACCCAGTACTTC. This sequence encodes CASSWTSGYQETQYF.

The rearrangement links TRBV5-1 to TRBJ1-3, with TRBD1 as a possible D gene (5 bases). Trimming cost V 4 bases and J 5 bases, with 13 bases left between them. CDR1 is SGHRS, CDR2 YFSETQ, per germline. This CDR3 is 14 amino acids long. The CDR3 loop is CASSTGHLRNTIYF. The CDR3 DNA follows: TGCGCCAGCAGCACCGGACACCTACGAAACACCATATATTTT.

V is TRBV7-9 and J is TRBJ1-1; possible D gene TRBD1, 5 bases. V lost 1 base to trimming and J lost 1 base, with 13 bases between them. The V gene's germline CDR1 is SEHNR and CDR2 FQNEAQ (reference sequence). The CDR3 runs 16 residues. This CDR3 is CASSLGYQGWNTEAFF. CDR3 in DNA: TGTGCCAGCAGCTTAGGTTACCAGGGATGGAACACTGAAGCTTTCTTT.

The chain combines TRBV28 with TRBJ2-3; D perhaps matches TRBD2 (5 bases). This CDR3 is built from 14 residues. Germline V gene data show CDR1 as MDHEN and CDR2 as SYDVKM. V dropped 10 bases and J dropped 0 bases, with 14 bases sitting between them. In DNA, the CDR3 is TGTGCCACCACCGGGAAGGGAAGCACAGATACGCAGTATTTT. It yields the protein CATTGKGSTDTQYF. Complete variable domain (other parts from reference TRBV28 and TRBJ2-3): DVKVTQSSRYLVKRTGEKVFLECVQDMDHENMFWYRQDPGLGLRLIYFSYDVKMKEKGDIPEGYSVSREKKERFSLILESASTNQTSMYLCATTGKGSTDTQYFGPGTRLTVL.

This chain links TRBV27 with TRBJ2-5; TRBD2 aligns across 7 bases. This CDR3 spans 15 amino acids. Germline assignment: CDR1 MNHEY and CDR2 SMNVEV (reference sequence). The V and J ends lost 4 bases and 4 bases, in that order; junction bases with no gene match: 9. For the CDR3, the DNA is TGTGCCAGCAGTTATTTCTCGGGAGGTGTAGAGACCCAGTACTTC. Amino acid sequence: CASSYFSGGVETQYF.

The rearrangement uses TRBV6-5 and TRBJ1-2; TRBD1 might be the D (5 bases). Trimming cost V 4 bases and J 1 base, with 16 bases left between them. CDR1 MNHEY and CDR2 SVGAGI come from the germline V gene. The CDR3 is 16 amino acids. The CDR3 region has the DNA TGTGCCAGCAGTTCCCCGGGGGGGGTGCTTAACTATGGCTACACCTTC. This encodes CASSSPGGVLNYGYTF.

This clone was detected only a few times. The chain combines TRBV28 with TRBJ1-4; 7 bases match TRBD1. The germline V gene has CDR1 MDHEN and CDR2 SYDVKM. The CDR3 has 15 residues. The V segment lost 4 bases and the J segment 10 bases; nucleotides outside the gene matches: 12. The CDR3 loop reads CASSSRPRDRGKLFF. For the CDR3, the DNA is TGTGCCAGCAGTTCCAGGCCAAGGGACAGAGGAAAACTGTTTTTT.

This clone was detected a few times. This chain connects TRBV6-5 to TRBJ2-1; tentatively, D is TRBD2 (5 bases). The CDR3 sequence is 15 residues long. From germline, CDR1 is MNHEY and CDR2 SVGAGI. The ends were cut back, 3 bases at V and 5 bases at J, with 14 bases in the middle. CDR3 bases: TGTGCCAGCAGTTATCGTGGGAGTTTCAACAATGAGCAGTTCTTC. It encodes CASSYRGSFNNEQFF.

This clone was counted between two and nine times. The rearrangement uses TRBV9 and TRBJ2-7; TRBD2 matches at 8 bases. Germline lookup yields CDR1 SGDLS and CDR2 YYNGEE. There are 15 residues in the CDR3. V was pared by 0 bases and J by 5 bases, with 7 bases of the junction left unmatched. CDR3 region: CASSVEQRETDEQYF. CDR3 in DNA: TGTGCCAGCAGCGTAGAGCAGCGGGAGACCGACGAGCAGTACTTC.

The genes are TRBV6-5 and TRBJ1-1; D may be TRBD1 (5 bases). Germline V lookup: CDR1 MNHEY, CDR2 SVGAGI. This CDR3 is built from 11 residues. Trimming took 2 bases from V and 8 from J, leaving 6 bases between them. Here the CDR3 reads CASSYPGEAFF. CDR3 bases: TGTGCCAGCAGTTACCCAGGGGAAGCTTTCTTT.

V and J are TRBV10-3 and TRBJ1-6, with no clear D. The V end was cut by 5 bases, the J end by 6 bases, with 11 bases between. CDR3 length: 14 residues. The germline V gene encodes CDR1 ENHRY and CDR2 SYGVKD. CDR3 in amino acids: CAISSDAGNSPLHF. The CDR3 nucleotides are TGTGCCATCAGTTCGGACGCGGGTAATTCACCCCTCCACTTT.

The chain recombines TRBV30 with TRBJ1-2; 10 nucleotides match TRBD1. V gave up 5 bases and J gave up 0 bases; unmatched junction bases: 6. CDR1 GTSNPN and CDR2 SVGIG come from the germline V gene (reference sequence). The CDR3 is made up of 15 amino acids. Here the CDR3 reads CAWAGQGRSNYGYTF. CDR3 DNA sequence: TGTGCCTGGGCGGGACAGGGGCGATCTAACTATGGCTACACCTTC.

Turning to this clone: Other DNA sequences in this sample translate to the same CDR3. This sequence joins TRBV12-3 or TRBV12-4 and TRBJ1-2; TRBD1 agrees at 7 bases. The CDR3 totals 12 residues. The V segment lost 6 bases and the J segment 4 bases; nucleotides outside the gene matches: 2. CDR3 region: CASSTGVYGYTF. The CDR3 bases are TGTGCCAGCAGCACAGGGGTCTATGGCTACACCTTC.

A single count supports this clone. V gene TRBV5-1 combines with J gene TRBJ2-5, with D unresolved. V lost 1 base to trimming and J lost 4 bases, with 8 bases between them. The CDR3 loop spans 13 amino acids. Per the germline V gene, CDR1 is SGHRS and CDR2 is YFSETQ. The CDR3 sequence: CASSLSQRETQYF. As DNA, the CDR3 is TGCGCCAGCAGCTTGTCGCAGCGAGAGACCCAGTACTTC.

This chain links TRBV4-1 with TRBJ2-1, with 9 bases identical to TRBD2. The CDR3 length is 18 residues. Trimming removed 2 bases from V and 3 bases from J; junction bases left unmatched: 11. The V gene's germline CDR1 is MGHRA and CDR2 YSYEKL. The CDR3 spells CASSQTPGLARGYNEQFF. The CDR3 DNA follows: TGCGCCAGCAGCCAAACTCCGGGACTAGCCCGGGGCTACAATGAGCAGTTCTTC.

The chain employs TRBV9 and TRBJ2-1; D is possibly TRBD1 (6 bases). Germline CDR1 and CDR2: SGDLS and YYNGEE. This CDR3 spans 15 amino acids. V lost 0 bases and J lost 7, with 14 bases in between. CDR3 DNA sequence: TGTGCCAGCAGCGTAGATACAGGGAGCACGAATGAGCAGTTCTTC. It yields the protein CASSVDTGSTNEQFF.